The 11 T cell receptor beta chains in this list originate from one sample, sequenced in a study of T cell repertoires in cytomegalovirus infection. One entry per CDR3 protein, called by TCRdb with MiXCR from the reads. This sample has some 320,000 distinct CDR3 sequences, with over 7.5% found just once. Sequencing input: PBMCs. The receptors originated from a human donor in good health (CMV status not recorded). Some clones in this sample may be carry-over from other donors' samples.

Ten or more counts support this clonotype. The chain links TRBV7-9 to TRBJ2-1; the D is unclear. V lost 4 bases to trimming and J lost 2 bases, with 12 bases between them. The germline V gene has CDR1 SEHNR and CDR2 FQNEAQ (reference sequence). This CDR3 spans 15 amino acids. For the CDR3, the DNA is TGTGCCAGCAGCTCTATGACTGGCACCTACAATGAGCAGTTCTTC. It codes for CASSSMTGTYNEQFF. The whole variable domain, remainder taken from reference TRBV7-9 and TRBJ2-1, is DTGVSQNPRHKITKRGQNVTFRCDPISEHNRLYWYRQTLGQGPEFLTYFQNEAQLEKSRLLSDRFSAERPKGSFSTLEIQRTEQGDSAMYLCASSSMTGTYNEQFFGPGTRLTVL.

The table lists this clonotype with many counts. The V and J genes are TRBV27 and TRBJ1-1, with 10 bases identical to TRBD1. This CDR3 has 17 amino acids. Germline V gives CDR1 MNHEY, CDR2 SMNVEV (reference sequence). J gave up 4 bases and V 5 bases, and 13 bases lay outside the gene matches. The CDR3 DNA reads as TGTGCCAGCAGTCTAGAAGGGACAGGGGAATGGGTCACTGAAGCTTTCTTT. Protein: CASSLEGTGEWVTEAFF.

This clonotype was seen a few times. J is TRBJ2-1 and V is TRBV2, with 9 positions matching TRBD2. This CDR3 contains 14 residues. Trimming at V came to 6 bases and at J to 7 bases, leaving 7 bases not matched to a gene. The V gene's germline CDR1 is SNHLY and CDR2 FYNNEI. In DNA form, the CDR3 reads TGTGCCAGCAGAGGTAGCGGGGGCCTAAATGAGCAGTTCTTC. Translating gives CASRGSGGLNEQFF.

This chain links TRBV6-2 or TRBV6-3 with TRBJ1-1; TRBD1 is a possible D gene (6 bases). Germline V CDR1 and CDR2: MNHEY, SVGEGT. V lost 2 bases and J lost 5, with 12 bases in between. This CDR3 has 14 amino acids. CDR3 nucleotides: TGTGCCAGCAGTTACATCAGGGGTCATACTGAAGCTTTCTTT. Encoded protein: CASSYIRGHTEAFF.

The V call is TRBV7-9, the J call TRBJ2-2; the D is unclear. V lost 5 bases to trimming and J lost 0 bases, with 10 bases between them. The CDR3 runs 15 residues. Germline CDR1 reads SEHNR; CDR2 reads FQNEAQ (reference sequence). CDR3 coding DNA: TGTGCCAGCAGCCTAGGACCGCCGAACACCGGGGAGCTGTTTTTT. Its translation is CASSLGPPNTGELFF.

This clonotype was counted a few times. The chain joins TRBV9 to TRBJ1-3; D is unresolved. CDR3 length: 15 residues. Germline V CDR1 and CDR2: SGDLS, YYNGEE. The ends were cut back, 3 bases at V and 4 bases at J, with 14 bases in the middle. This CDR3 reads CASSADGRSGNTIYF. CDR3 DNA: TGTGCCAGCAGCGCCGACGGCCGCTCCGGAAACACCATATATTTT.

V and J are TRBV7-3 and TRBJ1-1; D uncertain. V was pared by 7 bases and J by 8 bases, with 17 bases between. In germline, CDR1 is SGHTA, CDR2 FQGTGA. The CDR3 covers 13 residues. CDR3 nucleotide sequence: TGTGCCAGCAACGCCTTTCCCGGGTCGGAAGCTTTCTTT. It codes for CASNAFPGSEAFF. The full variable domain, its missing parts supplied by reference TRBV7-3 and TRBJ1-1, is GAGVSQTPSNKVTEKGKYVELRCDPISGHTALYWYRQSLGQGPEFLIYFQGTGAADDSGLPNDRFFAVRPEGSVSTLKIQRTERGDSAVYLCASNAFPGSEAFFGQGTRLTVV.

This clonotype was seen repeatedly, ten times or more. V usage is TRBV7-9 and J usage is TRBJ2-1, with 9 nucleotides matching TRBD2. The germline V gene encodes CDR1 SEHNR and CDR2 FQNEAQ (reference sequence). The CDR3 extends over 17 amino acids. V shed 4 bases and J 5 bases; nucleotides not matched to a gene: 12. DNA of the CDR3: TGTGCCAGCAGCTCCCTAGCGGGGAGGGGGATAAACAATGAGCAGTTCTTC. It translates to CASSSLAGRGINNEQFF.

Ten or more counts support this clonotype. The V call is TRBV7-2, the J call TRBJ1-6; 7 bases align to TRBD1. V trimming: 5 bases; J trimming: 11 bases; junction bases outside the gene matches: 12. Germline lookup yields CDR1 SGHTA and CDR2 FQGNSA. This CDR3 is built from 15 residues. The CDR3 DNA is TGTGCCAGCAGCCCGCCCCGGACAGGCGCTCCACCCCTCCACTTT. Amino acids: CASSPPRTGAPPLHF.

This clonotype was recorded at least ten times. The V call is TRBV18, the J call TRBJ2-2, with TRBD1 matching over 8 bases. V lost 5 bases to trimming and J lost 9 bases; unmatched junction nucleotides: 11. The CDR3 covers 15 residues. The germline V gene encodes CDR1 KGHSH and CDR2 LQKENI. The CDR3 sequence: CASSSLDRADRELFF. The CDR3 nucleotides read TGTGCCAGCTCATCCCTGGACAGGGCGGACCGGGAGCTGTTTTTT.

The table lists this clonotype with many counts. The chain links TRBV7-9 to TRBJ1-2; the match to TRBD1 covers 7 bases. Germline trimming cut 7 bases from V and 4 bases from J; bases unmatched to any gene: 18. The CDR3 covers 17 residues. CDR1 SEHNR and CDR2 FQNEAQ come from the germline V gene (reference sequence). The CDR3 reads CASTDLRDRSSRYGYTF. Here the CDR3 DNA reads TGTGCCAGCACCGATCTCCGGGACAGAAGTTCGCGCTATGGCTACACCTTC. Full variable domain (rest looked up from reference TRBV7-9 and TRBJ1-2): DTGVSQNPRHKITKRGQNVTFRCDPISEHNRLYWYRQTLGQGPEFLTYFQNEAQLEKSRLLSDRFSAERPKGSFSTLEIQRTEQGDSAMYLCASTDLRDRSSRYGYTFGSGTRLTVV.